A single sample is the source of the 11 T cell receptor beta chains below, sequenced in a study of PD-L1 blockade in urothelial cancer. Data came from immunoSEQ multiplex PCR; TCRdb stores just in-frame clones and leaves some out. The sample yields fewer than 50,000 clones, 70% to 90% seen once. Source: PBMCs, taken around atezolizumab (anti-PD-L1) treatment. The receptors stem from a man aged 55-75 years with urothelial cancer.

V gene TRBV7-2 combines with J gene TRBJ2-5; 10 bases match TRBD2. V lost 6 bases, J lost 4 bases, and 5 bases stayed unmatched. CDR1 SGHTA and CDR2 FQGNSA come from the germline V gene. CDR3 length equals 14 residues. The CDR3 nucleotides read TGTGCCAGCAGTCAGCGGGGGGGAGTAGAGACCCAGTACTTC. It encodes CASSQRGGVETQYF.

This clone was detected only a few times. The rearrangement links TRBV30 to TRBJ2-1, with 7 bases lining up with TRBD1. Losses at the gene ends were 2 bases for V and 4 bases for J; bases not matched to a gene: 23. The CDR3 totals 20 residues. Germline V gene sequence: CDR1 GTSNPN, CDR2 SVGIG (reference sequence). CDR3 residues: CAWSSWVGQVEFGYYNEQFF. The CDR3 region has the DNA TGTGCCTGGAGTTCGTGGGTAGGACAGGTAGAATTCGGGTATTACAATGAGCAGTTCTTC.

The V call is TRBV7-9, the J call TRBJ1-1; no firm D call. The V and J ends lost 0 bases and 1 base respectively, with 6 bases between them. Per the germline V gene, CDR1 is SEHNR and CDR2 is FQNEAQ (reference sequence). The CDR3 covers 14 residues. CDR3 in amino acids: CASSLASGNTEAFF. The CDR3 region has the DNA TGTGCCAGCAGCTTAGCTTCAGGGAACACTGAAGCTTTCTTT.

The chain employs TRBV19 and TRBJ1-2, with TRBD1 identical over 8 bases. V was pared by 5 bases and J by 6 bases, with 8 bases of the junction left unmatched. This CDR3 is 14 amino acids long. Germline CDR1 reads LNHDA; CDR2 reads SQIVND (reference sequence). CDR3 protein: CASSLRGRTHGYTF. The CDR3 nucleotides are TGTGCCAGTAGTCTCAGGGGGCGCACCCATGGCTACACCTTC.

The rearrangement uses TRBV5-1 and TRBJ2-5; the D gene is possibly TRBD1 (6 bases). The CDR3 totals 14 residues. CDR1 and CDR2 (germline): SGHRS, YFSETQ. V was trimmed by 0 bases and J by 6 bases, leaving 12 bases between them. CDR3 sequence reads: CASSLVADRQTQYF. The DNA for the CDR3 is TGCGCCAGCAGCTTGGTAGCCGACAGGCAGACCCAGTACTTC.

This sequence joins TRBV7-9 and TRBJ2-5; possible D gene TRBD1, 5 bases. CDR1 and CDR2 (germline): SEHNR, FQNEAQ (reference sequence). The germline V and J ends were trimmed by 2 bases and 1 base, with 14 bases remaining between them. This CDR3 has 16 amino acids. This chain's CDR3 is CASSLHRQPGQETQYF. CDR3 DNA sequence: TGTGCCAGCAGCTTACATAGACAGCCTGGCCAAGAGACCCAGTACTTC.

The count of this clone is one. The chain employs TRBV30 and TRBJ2-3; the D gene is possibly TRBD1 (6 bases). The V end was cut by 5 bases, the J end by 2 bases, with 17 bases between. CDR3 length: 15 residues. Germline V gene lookup returns CDR1 GTSNPN and CDR2 SVGIG (reference sequence). The CDR3 nucleotides are TGTGCCTGGGCCCAACCTAGGGGGTTCACAGATACGCAGTATTTT. Protein: CAWAQPRGFTDTQYF.

This clone has a handful of counts. Here the CDR3 reads CASSLAGTNEKLFF. CDR3 DNA: TGTGCCAGCAGCTTGGCGGGAACTAATGAAAAACTGTTTTTT. The V gene is TRBV5-4, the J gene TRBJ1-4; D remains unclear. CDR3 length: 14 residues. V lost 0 bases and J lost 1, with 4 bases in between. Germline lookup yields CDR1 SGHNT and CDR2 YYREEE (reference sequence).

V gene TRBV11-2 combines with J gene TRBJ1-2; a weak D match, TRBD1 (6 bases). Deletions cut 6 bases from V and 0 bases from J, with 14 bases between. This CDR3 region has 15 residues. Germline V gene lookup returns CDR1 SGHAT and CDR2 FQNNGV. CDR3 bases: TGTGCCAGCAGTCCACTGACAGGATCTAACTATGGCTACACCTTC. It is translated as CASSPLTGSNYGYTF.

The chain joins TRBV5-1 to TRBJ2-1; D is ambiguous. The germline CDR1 and CDR2 sequences are SGHRS and YFSETQ. There are 15 residues in the CDR3. Trimming stripped 4 bases from V and 0 bases from J, with 11 bases between. The CDR3 bases are TGCGCCAGCAGCCCACCCGATAGCTCCTACAATGAGCAGTTCTTC. Translation gives CASSPPDSSYNEQFF.

The rearrangement uses TRBV7-8 and TRBJ1-1; TRBD1 aligns across 9 bases. This CDR3 is built from 16 residues. Per the germline V gene, CDR1 is SGHVS and CDR2 is FQNEAQ. Trimming at V came to 5 bases and at J to 5 bases, leaving 12 bases not matched to a gene. This CDR3 is CASSPTWGTGYTEAFF. The CDR3 DNA reads as TGTGCCAGCAGCCCCACGTGGGGGACAGGGTATACTGAAGCTTTCTTT.